The text below deals with one T cell receptor beta chain. This entry belongs to a study of T cell changes during pregnancy in multiple sclerosis. Using immunoSEQ multiplex PCR, the repertoire was profiled, and TCRdb retains in-frame clones only, with some absent. The data contain about 50,000 clones, 90% to 95% of them singletons. V was cut by 0 bases and J by 9 bases, with 17 bases left in between. This CDR3 spans 15 amino acids. In germline, CDR1 is SGHDN, CDR2 FVKESK. The source is a female donor with multiple sclerosis, enrolled in a pregnancy study. Sequencing was performed on CD4+ T cells from peripheral blood mononuclear cells, taken before pregnancy. This chain joins TRBV14 and TRBJ2-5; TRBD1 might be the D (6 bases). The CDR3 protein is CASSQDRGQNRPQYF. Written as DNA, the CDR3 is TGTGCCAGCAGCCAAGATAGGGGACAAAACCGGCCCCAGTACTTC.